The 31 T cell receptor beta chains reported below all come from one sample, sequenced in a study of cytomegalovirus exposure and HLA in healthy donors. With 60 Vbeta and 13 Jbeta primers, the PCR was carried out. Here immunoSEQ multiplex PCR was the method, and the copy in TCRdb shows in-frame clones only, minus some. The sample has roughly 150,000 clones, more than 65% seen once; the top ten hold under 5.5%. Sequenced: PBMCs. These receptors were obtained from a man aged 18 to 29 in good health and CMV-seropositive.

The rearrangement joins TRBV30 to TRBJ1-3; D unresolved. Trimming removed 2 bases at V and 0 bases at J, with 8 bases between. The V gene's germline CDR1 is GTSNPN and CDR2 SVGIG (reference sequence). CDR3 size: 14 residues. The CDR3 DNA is TGTGCCTGGAGTAGAACAGCCTCTGGAAACACCATATATTTT. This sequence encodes CAWSRTASGNTIYF.

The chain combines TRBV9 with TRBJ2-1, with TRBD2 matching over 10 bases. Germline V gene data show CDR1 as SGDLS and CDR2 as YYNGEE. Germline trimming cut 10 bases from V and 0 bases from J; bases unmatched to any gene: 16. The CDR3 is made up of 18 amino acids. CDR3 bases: TGTGCCTGCACCAGGAGGGCTAGCGGGGGAAGCTCCTACAATGAGCAGTTCTTC. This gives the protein CACTRRASGGSSYNEQFF.

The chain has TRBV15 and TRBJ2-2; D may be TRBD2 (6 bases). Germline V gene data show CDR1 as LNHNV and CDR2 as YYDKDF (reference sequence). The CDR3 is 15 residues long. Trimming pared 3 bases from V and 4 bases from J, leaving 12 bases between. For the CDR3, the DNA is TGTGCCACCAGCAGGGGCGGGATGGGCACCGGGGAGCTGTTTTTT. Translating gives CATSRGGMGTGELFF.

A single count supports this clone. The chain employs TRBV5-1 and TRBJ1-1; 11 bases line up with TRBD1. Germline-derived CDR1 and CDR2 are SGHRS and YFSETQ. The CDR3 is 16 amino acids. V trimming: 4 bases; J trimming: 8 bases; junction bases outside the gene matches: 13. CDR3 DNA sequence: TGCGCCAGCAGCGTACATCGGGACAGGGGGAAACGAGAAGCTTTCTTT. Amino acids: CASSVHRDRGKREAFF.

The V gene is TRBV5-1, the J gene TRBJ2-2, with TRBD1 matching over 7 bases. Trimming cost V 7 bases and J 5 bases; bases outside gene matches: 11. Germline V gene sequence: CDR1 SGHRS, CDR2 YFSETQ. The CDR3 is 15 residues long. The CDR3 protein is CASAEARGQTGELFF. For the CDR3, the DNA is TGCGCCAGCGCCGAGGCCAGGGGACAGACCGGGGAGCTGTTTTTT.

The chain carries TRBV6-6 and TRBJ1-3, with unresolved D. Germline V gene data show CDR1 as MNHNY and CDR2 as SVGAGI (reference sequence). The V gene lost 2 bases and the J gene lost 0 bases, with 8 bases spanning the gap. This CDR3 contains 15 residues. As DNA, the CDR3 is TGTGCCAGCAGTTACCTGGGCTACTCTGGAAACACCATATATTTT. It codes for CASSYLGYSGNTIYF.

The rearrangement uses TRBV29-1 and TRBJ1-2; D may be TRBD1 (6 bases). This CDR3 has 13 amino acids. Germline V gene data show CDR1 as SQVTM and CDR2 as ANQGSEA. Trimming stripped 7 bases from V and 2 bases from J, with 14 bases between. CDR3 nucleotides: TGCAGCGCCGAGGGGGACGGGAACTATGGCTACACCTTC. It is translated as CSAEGDGNYGYTF.

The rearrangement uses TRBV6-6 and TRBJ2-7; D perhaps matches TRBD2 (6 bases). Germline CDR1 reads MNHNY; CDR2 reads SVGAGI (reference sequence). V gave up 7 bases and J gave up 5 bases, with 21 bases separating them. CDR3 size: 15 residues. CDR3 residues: CASNNAGSASDEQYV. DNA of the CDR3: TGTGCCAGCAATAACGCGGGATCGGCGTCCGACGAGCAGTACGTC.

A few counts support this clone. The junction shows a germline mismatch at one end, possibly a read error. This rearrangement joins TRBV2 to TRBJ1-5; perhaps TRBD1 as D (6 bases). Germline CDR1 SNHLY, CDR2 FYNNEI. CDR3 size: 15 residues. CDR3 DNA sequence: TGTGCCAGCAGCGAAGGGGGGGGAATGGATCAGCCCCAGCATTTT. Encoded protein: CASSEGGGMDQPQHF.

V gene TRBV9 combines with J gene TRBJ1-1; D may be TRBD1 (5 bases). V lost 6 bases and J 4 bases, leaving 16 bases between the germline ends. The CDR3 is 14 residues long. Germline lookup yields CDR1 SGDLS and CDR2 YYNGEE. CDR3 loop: CASTPRGGATEAFF. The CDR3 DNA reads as TGTGCCAGCACCCCCCGGGGAGGGGCCACTGAAGCTTTCTTT.

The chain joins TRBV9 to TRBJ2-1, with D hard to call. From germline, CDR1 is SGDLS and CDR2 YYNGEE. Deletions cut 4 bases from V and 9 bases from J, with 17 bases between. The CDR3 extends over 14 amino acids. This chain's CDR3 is CASSPMSRTGEQFF. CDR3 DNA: TGTGCCAGCAGCCCGATGTCCAGAACGGGTGAGCAGTTCTTC.

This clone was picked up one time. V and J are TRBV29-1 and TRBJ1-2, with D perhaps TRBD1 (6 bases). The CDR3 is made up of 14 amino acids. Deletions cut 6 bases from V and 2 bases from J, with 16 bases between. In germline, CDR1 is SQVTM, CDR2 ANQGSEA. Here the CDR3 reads CSVTPRGSNYGYTF. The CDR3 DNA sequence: TGCAGCGTCACCCCCAGGGGCTCCAACTATGGCTACACCTTC.

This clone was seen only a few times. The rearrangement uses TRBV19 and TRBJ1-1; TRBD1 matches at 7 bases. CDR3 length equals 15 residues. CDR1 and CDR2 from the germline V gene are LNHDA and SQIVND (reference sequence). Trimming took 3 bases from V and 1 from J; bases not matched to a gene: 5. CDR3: CASSMDRQPNTEAFF. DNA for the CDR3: TGTGCCAGTAGTATGGACAGGCAACCGAACACTGAAGCTTTCTTT.

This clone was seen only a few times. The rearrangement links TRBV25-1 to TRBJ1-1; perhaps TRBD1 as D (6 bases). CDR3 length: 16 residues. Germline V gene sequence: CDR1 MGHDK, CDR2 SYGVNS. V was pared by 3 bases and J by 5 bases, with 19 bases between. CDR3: CASSDAWGGRGTEAFF. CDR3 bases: TGTGCCAGCAGTGACGCCTGGGGGGGGCGAGGTACTGAAGCTTTCTTT.

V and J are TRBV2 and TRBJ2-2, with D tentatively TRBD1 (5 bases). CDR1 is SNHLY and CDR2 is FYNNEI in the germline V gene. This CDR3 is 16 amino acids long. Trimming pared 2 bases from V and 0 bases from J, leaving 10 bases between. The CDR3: CASSERGGTNTGELFF. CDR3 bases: TGTGCCAGCAGTGAAAGGGGCGGAACGAACACCGGGGAGCTGTTTTTT.

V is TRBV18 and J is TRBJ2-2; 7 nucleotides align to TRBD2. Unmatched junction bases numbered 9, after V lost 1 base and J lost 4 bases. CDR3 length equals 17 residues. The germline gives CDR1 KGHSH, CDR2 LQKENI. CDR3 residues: CASSPHGEGIFTGELFF. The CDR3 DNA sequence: TGTGCCAGCTCACCACACGGGGAGGGAATCTTCACCGGGGAGCTGTTTTTT.

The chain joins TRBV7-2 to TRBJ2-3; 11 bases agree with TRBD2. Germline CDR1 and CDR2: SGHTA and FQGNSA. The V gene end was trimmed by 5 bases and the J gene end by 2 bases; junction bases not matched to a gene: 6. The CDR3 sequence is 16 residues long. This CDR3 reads CASSKTSGEPTDTQYF. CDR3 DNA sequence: TGTGCCAGCAGCAAGACTAGCGGGGAACCCACAGATACGCAGTATTTT.

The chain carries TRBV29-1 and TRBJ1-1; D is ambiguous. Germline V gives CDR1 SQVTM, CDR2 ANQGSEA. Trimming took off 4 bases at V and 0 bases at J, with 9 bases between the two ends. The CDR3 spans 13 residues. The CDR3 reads CSVVRVLNTEAFF. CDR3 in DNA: TGCAGCGTTGTGCGGGTACTGAACACTGAAGCTTTCTTT.

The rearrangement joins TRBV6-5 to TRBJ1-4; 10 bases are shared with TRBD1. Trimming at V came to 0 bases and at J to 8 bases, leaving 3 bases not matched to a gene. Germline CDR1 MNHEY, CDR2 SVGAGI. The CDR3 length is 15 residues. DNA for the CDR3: TGTGCCAGCAGTTACTCCGGGACAGGGGAGGAAAAACTGTTTTTT. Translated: CASSYSGTGEEKLFF.

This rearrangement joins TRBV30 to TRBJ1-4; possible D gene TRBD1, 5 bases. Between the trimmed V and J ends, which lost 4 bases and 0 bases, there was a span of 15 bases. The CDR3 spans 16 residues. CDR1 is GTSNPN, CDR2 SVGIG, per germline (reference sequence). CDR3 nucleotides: TGTGCCTGGACCCCCCGGGGGGAAGCAACTAATGAAAAACTGTTTTTT. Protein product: CAWTPRGEATNEKLFF.

CDR3 sequence reads: CASSQDQGGHETQYF. DNA of the CDR3: TGTGCCAGCAGCCAAGATCAGGGGGGCCACGAGACCCAGTACTTC. The V gene is TRBV4-2, the J gene TRBJ2-5; tentative D call: TRBD1 (7 bases). CDR1 and CDR2 from the germline V gene are LGHNA and YNFKEQ. This CDR3 contains 15 residues. V was trimmed by 0 bases and J by 5 bases, leaving 13 bases between them.

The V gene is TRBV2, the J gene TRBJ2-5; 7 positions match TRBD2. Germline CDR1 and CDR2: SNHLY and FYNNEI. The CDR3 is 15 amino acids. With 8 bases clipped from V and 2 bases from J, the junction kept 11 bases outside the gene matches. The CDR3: CASSRAGDPQETQYF. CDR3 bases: TGTGCCAGCTCTCGGGCGGGAGATCCTCAAGAGACCCAGTACTTC.

The CDR3 protein is CASSVGVATEAFF. CDR3 DNA: TGTGCCAGCAGTGTCGGGGTGGCCACTGAAGCTTTCTTT. This chain connects TRBV2 to TRBJ1-1, with unresolved D. The CDR3 extends over 13 amino acids. V was pared by 4 bases and J by 4 bases, with 10 bases between. Germline V gene data show CDR1 as SNHLY and CDR2 as FYNNEI.

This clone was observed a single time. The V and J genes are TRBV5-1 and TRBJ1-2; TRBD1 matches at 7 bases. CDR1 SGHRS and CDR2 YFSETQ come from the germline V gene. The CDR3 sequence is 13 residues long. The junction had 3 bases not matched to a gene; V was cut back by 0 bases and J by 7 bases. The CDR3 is CASSLVAGGGYTF. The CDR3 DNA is TGCGCCAGCAGCTTGGTGGCAGGGGGTGGCTACACCTTC.

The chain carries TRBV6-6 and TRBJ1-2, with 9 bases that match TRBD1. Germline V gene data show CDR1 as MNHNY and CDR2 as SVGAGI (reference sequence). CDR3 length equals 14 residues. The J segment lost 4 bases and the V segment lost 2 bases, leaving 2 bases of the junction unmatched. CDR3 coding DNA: TGTGCCAGCAGTTACGGGGACAGGGTCTATGGCTACACCTTC. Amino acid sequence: CASSYGDRVYGYTF.

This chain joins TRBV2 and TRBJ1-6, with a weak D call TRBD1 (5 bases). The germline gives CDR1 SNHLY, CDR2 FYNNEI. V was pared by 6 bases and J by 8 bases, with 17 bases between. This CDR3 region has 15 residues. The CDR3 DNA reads TGTGCCAGCAGGTCCCCCGGGACTTGGGATTCACCCCTCCACTTT. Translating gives CASRSPGTWDSPLHF.

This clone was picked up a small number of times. DNA for the CDR3: TGTGCCAGCAGTTTATCGTGGCTCTCTGGGGCCAACGTCCTGACTTTC. Translating it yields CASSLSWLSGANVLTF. The V and J genes are TRBV27 and TRBJ2-6; D remains ambiguous. The CDR3 totals 16 residues. CDR1 and CDR2 (germline): MNHEY, SMNVEV (reference sequence). Trimming removed 0 bases at V and 0 bases at J, with 6 bases between.

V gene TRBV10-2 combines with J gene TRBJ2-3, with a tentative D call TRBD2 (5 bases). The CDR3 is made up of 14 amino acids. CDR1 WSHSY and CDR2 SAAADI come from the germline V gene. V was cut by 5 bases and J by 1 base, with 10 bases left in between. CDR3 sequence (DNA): TGCGCCAGCAGTAGGAGCGGTCGCACAGATACGCAGTATTTT. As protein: CASSRSGRTDTQYF.

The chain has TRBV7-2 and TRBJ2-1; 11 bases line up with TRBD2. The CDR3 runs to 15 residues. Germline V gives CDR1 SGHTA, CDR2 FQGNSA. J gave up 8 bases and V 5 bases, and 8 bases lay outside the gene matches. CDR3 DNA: TGTGCCAGCAGCCGACTAGCGGGGAGCTATGATGAGCAGTTCTTC. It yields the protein CASSRLAGSYDEQFF.

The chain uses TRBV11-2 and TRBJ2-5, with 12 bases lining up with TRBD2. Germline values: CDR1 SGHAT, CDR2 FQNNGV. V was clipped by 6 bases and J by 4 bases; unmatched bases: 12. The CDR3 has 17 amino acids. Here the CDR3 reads CASRRELAGGEGETQYF. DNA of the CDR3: TGTGCCAGCAGGAGGGAGCTAGCGGGAGGGGAGGGAGAGACCCAGTACTTC.

The CDR3 spells CASIRGTGVDGYTF. CDR3 sequence (DNA): TGTGCCAGCATTCGAGGGACAGGGGTCGATGGCTACACCTTC. The chain employs TRBV6-1 and TRBJ1-2, with 10 bases lining up with TRBD1. This CDR3 has 14 amino acids. V trimming: 7 bases; J trimming: 6 bases; junction bases outside the gene matches: 8. CDR1 and CDR2 from the germline V gene are MNHNS and SASEGT.